These 8 T cell receptor beta chains were all obtained from the same sample, sequenced in a study of naive and memory T cell subsets. A UMI-containing oligonucleotide was joined by 3' ligation to the TCR cDNA template. The SP2 primer and nested alpha and beta constant region primers amplified ligated cDNA in four rounds. From the 5' RACE reads, TCRdb called clonotypes with MiXCR, one entry per CDR3 protein. The data contain 55,000 to 70,000 distinct CDR3 sequences, about 7.2% of them singletons. These receptors originate from a male donor in good health.

The rearrangement uses TRBV12-3 or TRBV12-4 and TRBJ2-7, with unresolved D. CDR3 size: 14 residues. Trimming took 1 base from V and 5 from J, leaving 12 bases between them. CDR3 nucleotide sequence: TGTGCCAGCAGTTTAGGTGGGTCTTGGGACGAGCAGTACTTC. Residues: CASSLGGSWDEQYF.

The V call is TRBV3-1, the J call TRBJ2-5; the match to TRBD2 covers 7 bases. Germline V lookup: CDR1 LGHDT, CDR2 YNNKEL (reference sequence). V gave up 2 bases and J gave up 3 bases; unmatched junction bases: 3. CDR3 length: 14 residues. CDR3 in DNA: TGTGCCAGCAGCCAAAGCGCGGGAGAAGAGACCCAGTACTTC. This translates into CASSQSAGEETQYF.

This clonotype was recorded a few times. The chain employs TRBV18 and TRBJ2-2, with D possibly TRBD1 on 6 matching bases. This CDR3 has 16 residues. Germline loops: CDR1 KGHSH, CDR2 LQKENI. Trimming removed 2 bases at V and 6 bases at J, with 16 bases between. CDR3 region: CASSPGDTVWAGELFF. Here the CDR3 DNA reads TGTGCCAGCTCACCAGGGGACACCGTTTGGGCCGGGGAGCTGTTTTTT. The full variable domain, rest sourced from reference TRBV18 and TRBJ2-2, is NAGVMQNPRHLVRRRGQEARLRCSPMKGHSHVYWYRQLPEEGLKFMVYLQKENIIDESGMPKERFSAEFPKEGPSILRIQQVVRGDSAAYFCASSPGDTVWAGELFFGEGSRLTVL.

This clonotype has a handful of counts. CDR3 protein: CAGGLAGSQETQYF. CDR3 in DNA: TGTGCCGGGGGACTAGCGGGTTCCCAAGAGACCCAGTACTTC. The rearrangement uses TRBV5-4 and TRBJ2-5; 12 nucleotides line up with TRBD2. The CDR3 loop spans 14 amino acids. J lost 1 base, V lost 10 bases, and 5 bases had no gene match. Germline values: CDR1 SGHNT, CDR2 YYREEE (reference sequence).

The table lists this clonotype with many counts. The chain recombines TRBV7-9 with TRBJ1-1; tentatively, D is TRBD1 (6 bases). CDR1 is SEHNR, CDR2 FQNEAQ, per germline (reference sequence). The V end was cut by 5 bases, the J end by 2 bases, with 9 bases between. The CDR3 covers 13 residues. DNA for the CDR3: TGTGCCAGCAGCCCGACAGGTAACACTGAAGCTTTCTTT. Translating gives CASSPTGNTEAFF.

This clonotype has a count of ten or more. V gene TRBV29-1 combines with J gene TRBJ2-3, with 7 bases fitting TRBD2. Germline values: CDR1 SQVTM, CDR2 ANQGSEA. V lost 3 bases and J lost 1; bases outside the gene matches: 1. The CDR3 sequence is 13 residues long. The CDR3 DNA reads TGCAGCGTTGAGGCGGGGGGCACAGATACGCAGTATTTT. Protein product: CSVEAGGTDTQYF.

The gene calls are TRBV20-1 and TRBJ2-7, with 9 bases lining up with TRBD2. Per germline, CDR1 DFQATT and CDR2 SNEGSKA (reference sequence). After removal of 4 bases from V and 7 bases from J, the junction contained 8 bases not matched to a gene. There are 13 residues in the CDR3. For the CDR3, the DNA is TGCAGTGCTAAAAAAGCGGGAGGATCTGAGCAGTACTTC. Its protein is CSAKKAGGSEQYF.

The table lists this clonotype with many counts. V gene TRBV6-6 combines with J gene TRBJ2-7; 7 bases line up with TRBD1. Trimming at V came to 6 bases and at J to 0 bases, leaving 5 bases not matched to a gene. Germline CDR1 reads MNHNY; CDR2 reads SVGAGI (reference sequence). The CDR3 totals 14 residues. The CDR3: CASRPGQNSYEQYF. In DNA, the CDR3 is TGTGCCAGCAGGCCGGGACAGAACTCCTACGAGCAGTACTTC.